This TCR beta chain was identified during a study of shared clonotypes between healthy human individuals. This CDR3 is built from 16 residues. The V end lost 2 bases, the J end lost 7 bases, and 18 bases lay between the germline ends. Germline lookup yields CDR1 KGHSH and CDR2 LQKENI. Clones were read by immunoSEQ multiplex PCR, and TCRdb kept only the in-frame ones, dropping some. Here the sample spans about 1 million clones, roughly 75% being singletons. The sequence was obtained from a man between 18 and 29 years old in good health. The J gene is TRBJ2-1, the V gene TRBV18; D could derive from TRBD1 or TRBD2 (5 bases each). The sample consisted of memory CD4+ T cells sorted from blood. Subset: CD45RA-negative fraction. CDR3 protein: CASSPIRAGSFNEQFF. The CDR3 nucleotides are TGTGCCAGCTCACCAATAAGGGCAGGGAGCTTTAATGAGCAGTTCTTC.